This T cell receptor (beta chain) was captured in a study of tumour-infiltrating T cells in Burkitt lymphoma. Libraries were prepared by immunoSEQ multiplex PCR; TCRdb keeps only in-frame clonotypes and omits some of them. Of some 2,100 clones in the sample, approximately 16% were seen once. The CDR3 covers 12 residues. V was clipped by 6 bases and J by 6 bases, with 11 bases between them. The germline gives CDR1 MNHNS, CDR2 SASEGT. Sequencing was carried out using tumor tissue from a relapse. The TCR was taken from a human donor with relapsed Burkitt lymphoma. The rearrangement uses TRBV6-1 and TRBJ1-1, with D possibly being TRBD1 (6 bases). The CDR3 is CASRRQASEAFF. CDR3 coding DNA: TGTGCCAGCAGAAGACAGGCTTCTGAAGCTTTCTTT.